Below, 17 T cell receptor beta chains from the same sample are listed, as sequenced in a study of beta chain features in type 1 diabetes. Study-level findings and limits: Type 1 diabetes patients showed a moderate but significant shortening of TCRB CDR3s in all four CD4+ subsets.

What was sequenced were expressed TCRB transcripts, since all of the isolated RNA had been reverse transcribed. The method was immunoSEQ multiplex PCR; TCRdb's version includes in-frame clones alone and lacks a portion of them. The table shows about 180,000 clones, with approximately 8.1% occurring only once. Their recognized antigens are unknown. The sequenced sample consisted of central memory CD4+ T cells from blood. The receptors shown here come from a woman aged 40 to 49 with type 1 diabetes.

This clone showed up just a few times. The genes are TRBV7-9 and TRBJ1-4; no clear D gene. This CDR3 has 13 amino acids. Germline CDR1 SEHNR, CDR2 FQNEAQ (reference sequence). Deletions cut 1 base from V and 7 bases from J, with 7 bases between. The CDR3 reads CASSLDGVEKLFF. As DNA, the CDR3 is TGTGCCAGCAGCTTAGACGGGGTTGAAAAACTGTTTTTT.

This clone was detected only a few times. The chain uses TRBV30 and TRBJ1-1, with D perhaps TRBD1 (5 bases). CDR1 is GTSNPN, CDR2 SVGIG, per germline (reference sequence). The CDR3 loop spans 11 amino acids. V was pared by 4 bases and J by 6 bases, with 9 bases between. CDR3 sequence: CAWTWGAEAFF. CDR3 nucleotide sequence: TGTGCCTGGACATGGGGCGCTGAAGCTTTCTTT.

This clone appeared a few times. This sequence joins TRBV4-1 and TRBJ1-4, with 8 bases that match TRBD1. In germline, CDR1 is MGHRA, CDR2 YSYEKL. CDR3 length: 17 residues. Trimming took 5 bases from V and 0 from J; bases not matched to a gene: 8. The CDR3 sequence is CASSDRGRGATNEKLFF. The CDR3 DNA sequence: TGCGCCAGCAGCGACAGGGGCAGGGGAGCAACTAATGAAAAACTGTTTTTT.

This clone has only one observation. The chain combines TRBV2 with TRBJ1-1; a weak D match, TRBD1 (5 bases). The germline V gene has CDR1 SNHLY and CDR2 FYNNEI. This CDR3 region has 16 residues. The V end lost 9 bases, the J end lost 4 bases, and 24 bases lay between the germline ends. The CDR3 reads CASSGARGGWGTEAFF. DNA of the CDR3: TGTGCCAGTAGCGGGGCCAGAGGTGGGTGGGGCACTGAAGCTTTCTTT.

This clone was counted only a few times. The rearrangement links TRBV15 to TRBJ1-6, with TRBD1 identical over 7 bases. V gave up 3 bases and J gave up 4 bases; unmatched junction bases: 9. The CDR3 spans 17 residues. Germline assignment: CDR1 LNHNV and CDR2 YYDKDF (reference sequence). The DNA of the CDR3 is TGTGCCACCAGCAGTGACAGGGCCCGGGCGTATAATTCACCCCTCCACTTT. Residues: CATSSDRARAYNSPLHF.

CDR3: CASISLGGSDTQYF. The DNA of the CDR3 is TGTGCCAGCATTTCCTTAGGAGGCTCAGATACGCAGTATTTT. This chain uses TRBV6-1 with TRBJ2-3; perhaps TRBD2 as D (5 bases). Per the germline V gene, CDR1 is MNHNS and CDR2 is SASEGT. V shed 7 bases and J shed 4 bases, with 15 bases lying between them. The CDR3 runs to 14 residues.

This clone was counted a few times. The V and J genes are TRBV28 and TRBJ1-2; TRBD1 might be the D (5 bases). Looked up from germline, CDR1 is MDHEN and CDR2 is SYDVKM. CDR3 length equals 16 residues. V lost 4 bases and J lost 11, with 26 bases in between. The CDR3 DNA follows: TGTGCCAGCAGTTCGCCGGGGGTCCAACTACCCGGAGGGTACACCTTC. Protein: CASSSPGVQLPGGYTF.

This clone was seen many times. V gene TRBV15 combines with J gene TRBJ2-3; maybe TRBD2 (7 bases). CDR3 length equals 14 residues. From germline, CDR1 is LNHNV and CDR2 YYDKDF (reference sequence). Trimming stripped 7 bases from V and 4 bases from J, with 15 bases between. The CDR3 bases are TGTGCCACCAACCCTGGGGGGGGCCCAGATACGCAGTATTTT. Amino acid sequence: CATNPGGGPDTQYF.

CDR3 amino acids: CAWTRVQETQYF. CDR3 coding DNA: TGTGCCTGGACCAGGGTCCAAGAGACCCAGTACTTC. This chain uses TRBV30 with TRBJ2-5; a possible D gene is TRBD1 (5 bases). The germline gives CDR1 GTSNPN, CDR2 SVGIG (reference sequence). CDR3 length: 12 amino acids. The germline V and J ends were trimmed by 4 bases and 1 base, with 7 bases remaining between them.

The V gene is TRBV27, the J gene TRBJ1-2; maybe TRBD1 (6 bases). Germline-derived CDR1 and CDR2 are MNHEY and SMNVEV (reference sequence). This CDR3 region has 15 residues. The V end lost 4 bases, the J end lost 7 bases, and 19 bases lay between the germline ends. This CDR3 is CASSWGASGGLGYTF. In nucleotides, the CDR3 is TGTGCCAGCAGTTGGGGGGCGAGCGGGGGGCTTGGCTACACCTTC.

This clone came up a few times. This rearrangement joins TRBV2 to TRBJ2-5; 7 bases line up with TRBD1. Germline V gene lookup returns CDR1 SNHLY and CDR2 FYNNEI. CDR3 length: 14 residues. V gave up 8 bases and J gave up 5 bases; unmatched junction bases: 11. The DNA for the CDR3 is TGTGCCAGCGGACAGGATAGGGCGATTGAGACCCAGTACTTC. This sequence encodes CASGQDRAIETQYF. Combining the CDR3 with reference TRBV2 and TRBJ2-5 gives the whole variable domain EPEVTQTPSHQVTQMGQEVILRCVPISNHLYFYWYRQILGQKVEFLVSFYNNEISEKSEIFDDQFSVERPDGSNFTLKIRSTKLEDSAMYFCASGQDRAIETQYFGPGTRLLVL.

The chain employs TRBV6-1 and TRBJ2-3, with a tentative D call TRBD2 (6 bases). This CDR3 has 14 amino acids. The germline V gene encodes CDR1 MNHNS and CDR2 SASEGT. Trimming pared 2 bases from V and 6 bases from J, leaving 12 bases between. CDR3 in DNA: TGTGCCAGCAGTGAACTAGCGCCCGGCGATACGCAGTATTTT. This encodes CASSELAPGDTQYF.

In its sample, this clone was seen a few times. The CDR3 DNA reads as TGCGCCAGCAGCCAAGATCTAGCCCAGCCCCAGCATTTT. This codes for CASSQDLAQPQHF. The chain is built from TRBV4-3 and TRBJ1-5; no reliable D call. There are 13 residues in the CDR3. From germline, CDR1 is LGHNA and CDR2 YSLEER. Trimming stripped 0 bases from V and 7 bases from J, with 7 bases between.

This chain connects TRBV30 to TRBJ2-1, with 7 bases that match TRBD2. The CDR3 consists of 12 residues. Germline assignment: CDR1 GTSNPN and CDR2 SVGIG (reference sequence). J lost 10 bases, V lost 1 base, and 4 bases had no gene match. The CDR3 DNA reads as TGTGCCTGGAGTGAGTCTAGCGGCGAGCAGTTCTTC. Translation gives CAWSESSGEQFF.

The CDR3 DNA reads as TGTGCCAGCAGCCTGTCGGGTCTCCCTTACGGCTACACCTTC. It yields the protein CASSLSGLPYGYTF. The V gene is TRBV9, the J gene TRBJ1-2; unclear D gene. Trimming stripped 4 bases from V and 8 bases from J, with 18 bases between. The length of the CDR3 is 14 residues. From germline, CDR1 is SGDLS and CDR2 YYNGEE. Together with reference TRBV9 and TRBJ1-2, the CDR3 gives the full variable domain: DSGVTQTPKHLITATGQRVTLRCSPRSGDLSVYWYQQSLDQGLQFLIQYYNGEERAKGNILERFSAQQFPDLHSELNLSSLELGDSALYFCASSLSGLPYGYTFGSGTRLTVV.

The CDR3 reads CASTPKGVGGVYEQYF. CDR3 DNA: TGTGCCAGCACCCCCAAAGGGGTGGGGGGGGTTTACGAGCAGTACTTC. The chain links TRBV27 to TRBJ2-7; TRBD2 agrees at 7 bases. CDR1 is MNHEY, CDR2 SMNVEV, per germline (reference sequence). The V segment lost 7 bases and the J segment 4 bases; nucleotides outside the gene matches: 16. The CDR3 spans 16 residues.

This clone has just a few counts. The same CDR3 can be traced to other DNA sequences in this sample. The chain employs TRBV4-1 and TRBJ1-4; tentatively, D is TRBD1 (6 bases). The V end lost 2 bases, the J end lost 0 bases, and 10 bases lay between the germline ends. CDR3 size: 16 residues. Germline CDR1 reads MGHRA; CDR2 reads YSYEKL. The CDR3 reads CASSQLQGATNEKLFF. CDR3 DNA: TGCGCCAGCAGCCAACTACAGGGAGCAACTAATGAAAAACTGTTTTTT.